This T cell receptor (beta chain) is from a study of cytomegalovirus exposure and HLA in healthy donors. Findings and caveats of the study: A few CMV-associated chains were confirmed in vitro to be specific for CMV antigens. Reports credit the classifier with highly specific, highly sensitive diagnosis of cytomegalovirus status.

With respect to this clone: What it recognizes is unknown.

The repertoire was sequenced with immunoSEQ multiplex PCR; TCRdb's copy has only in-frame clones and lacks some. The repertoire includes approximately 70,000 clones, 85% to 95% of them detected once, and 0.6% to 0.8% sits in the top ten. CDR3 length: 13 residues. Per germline, CDR1 SQVTM and CDR2 ANQGSEA. J gave up 2 bases and V 4 bases, and 5 bases lay outside the gene matches. This sequence joins TRBV29-1 and TRBJ2-7; the match to TRBD1 covers 7 bases. The origin of this receptor is a woman between 18 and 29 years old in good health and CMV-seronegative. Source material: PBMCs. The CDR3 DNA reads TGCAGCGTTGGACCCGGGACAGCCTACGAGCAGTACTTC. The encoded protein is CSVGPGTAYEQYF.